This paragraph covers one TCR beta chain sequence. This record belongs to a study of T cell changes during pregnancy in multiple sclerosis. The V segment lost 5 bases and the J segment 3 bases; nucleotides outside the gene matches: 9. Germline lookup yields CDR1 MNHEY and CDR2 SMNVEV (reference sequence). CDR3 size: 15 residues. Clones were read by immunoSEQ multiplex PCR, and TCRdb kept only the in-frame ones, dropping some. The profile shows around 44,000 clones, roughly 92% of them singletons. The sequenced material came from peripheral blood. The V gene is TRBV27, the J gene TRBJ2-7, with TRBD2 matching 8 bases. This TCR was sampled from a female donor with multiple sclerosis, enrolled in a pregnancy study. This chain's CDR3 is CASSPIGSGNYEQYF. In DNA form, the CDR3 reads TGTGCCAGCAGTCCTATTGGTAGCGGGAACTACGAGCAGTACTTC.